The present T cell receptor (beta chain) was sequenced within a study of cytomegalovirus exposure and HLA in healthy donors. On the study more broadly: A previous analysis identified approximately 120 million unique TCR beta sequences derived from some 200 million T cells. Samples from HLA-typed donors yielded around 85 million unique TCRs in an early data release. Study conclusions and caveats: In a later analysis, donors in an Asian-associated ancestry cluster reportedly had fewer N-insertions in productive TCRs than the cohort mean.

Vbeta (60) and Jbeta (13) primers were used in the PCR. Only in-frame clones appear in the TCRdb table, and some are missing; sequencing was by immunoSEQ multiplex PCR. The sample has 60,000 to 90,000 clones. The V gene's germline CDR1 is SGHAT and CDR2 FQNNGV. This CDR3 contains 13 residues. The V gene end was trimmed by 3 bases and the J gene end by 4 bases; junction bases not matched to a gene: 2. Remarks on this clone: The target antigen is unknown. The sample contains more than one DNA sequence encoding this CDR3.

This sequence was found in a woman aged 35 to 49 in good health and CMV-seropositive. The chain links TRBV11-2 to TRBJ1-2, with 7 bases identical to TRBD1. The sequencing input was PBMCs. The CDR3 sequence is CASSLYRGYGYTF. Here the CDR3 DNA reads TGTGCCAGCAGCTTGTACAGGGGCTATGGCTACACCTTC.